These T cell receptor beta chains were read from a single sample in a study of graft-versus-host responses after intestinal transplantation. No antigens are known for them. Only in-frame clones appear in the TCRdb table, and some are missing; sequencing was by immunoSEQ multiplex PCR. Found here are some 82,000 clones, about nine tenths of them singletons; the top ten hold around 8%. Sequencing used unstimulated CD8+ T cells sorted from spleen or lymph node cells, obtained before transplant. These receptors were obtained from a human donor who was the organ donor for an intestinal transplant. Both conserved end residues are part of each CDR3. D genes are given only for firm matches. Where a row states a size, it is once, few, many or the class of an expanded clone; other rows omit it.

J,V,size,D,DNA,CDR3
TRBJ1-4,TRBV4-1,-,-,TGCGCCAGCAGCCAAGGGTACGAAAAACTGTTTTTT,CASSQGYEKLFF
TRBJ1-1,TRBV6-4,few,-,TGTGCCAGCAGTGTGTCCAGAGCGACTGAAGCTTTCTTT,CASSVSRATEAFF
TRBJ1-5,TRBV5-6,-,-,TGTGCCAGCAGCTTGGGAGTGGGTTATAGCAATCAGCCCCAGCATTTT,CASSLGVGYSNQPQHF
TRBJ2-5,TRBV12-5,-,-,TGTGCTAGTGGTTTTCAAGAGACCCAGTACTTC,CASGFQETQYF
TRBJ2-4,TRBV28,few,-,TGTGCCAGCAGTTTACCTGGCCAGGACATTCAGTACTTC,CASSLPGQDIQYF
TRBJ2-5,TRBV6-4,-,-,TGTGCCAGCAGTGAGTCGGATGGGGGAGTAGAGACCCAGTACTTC,CASSESDGGVETQYF
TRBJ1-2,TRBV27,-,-,TGTGCCAGCAGTGAACTGGGGGATACTAACTATGGCTACACCTTC,CASSELGDTNYGYTF
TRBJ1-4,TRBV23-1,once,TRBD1,TGCGCCAGCAGTAGCGGGACAGGGTTAACTAATGAAAAACTGTTTTTT,CASSSGTGLTNEKLFF
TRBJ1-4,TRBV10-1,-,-,TGCGCCAGCAGTGAGTCGGGGACGTCAACTGAAAAACTGTTTTTT,CASSESGTSTEKLFF
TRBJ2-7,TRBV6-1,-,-,TGTGCCAGCATTGGGGATTTCGACGAGCAGTACTTC,CASIGDFDEQYF
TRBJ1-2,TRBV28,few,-,TGTGCCAGCAGCCGTGGTAGCAACTATGGCTACACCTTC,CASSRGSNYGYTF
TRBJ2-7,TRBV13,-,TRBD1,TGTGCCAGCAGCCACGCGGGGACAGGGCTCTACGAGCAGTACTTC,CASSHAGTGLYEQYF
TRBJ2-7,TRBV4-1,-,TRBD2,TGCGCCAGCAGCCATCCCAGCGGGGGGACCTACGAGCAGTACTTC,CASSHPSGGTYEQYF
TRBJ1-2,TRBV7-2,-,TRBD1,TGTGCCAGCAGCTCTGTGACAGGGGGGATTGCTAACTATGGCTACACCTTC,CASSSVTGGIANYGYTF
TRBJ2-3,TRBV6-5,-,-,TGTGCCAGCAGTCCAATGACAAGGCCAGATACGCAGTATTTT,CASSPMTRPDTQYF
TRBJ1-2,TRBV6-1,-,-,TGTGCCGGCAGTGAAGCCACCGGGGGCGGCTATGGCTACACCTTC,CAGSEATGGGYGYTF